The source of this T cell receptor (beta chain) is a study of blood T cells in healthy people across ages. General observations from the study: In older individuals, TCR beta diversity per million T cells was lower, falling roughly linearly with age.

This clonotype has just a few counts. The target antigen is unknown. Each donor was a healthy Caucasian individual from Russia, aged about 6 to 95. A sample-barcoded 5' primer and a J-beta primer mix were used in a second PCR of roughly 7 to 11 cycles. Per-sample output comprised a minimum of 2.5 million paired-end reads containing CDR3. TCRdb re-analysed the 5' RACE reads in MiXCR, keeping a single row per CDR3 protein. The sample has about 730,000 distinct CDR3 sequences, roughly 41% seen once. V dropped 3 bases and J dropped 1; count of bases not matched to a gene: 3. CDR3 length equals 14 residues. Germline V gene lookup returns CDR1 SEHNR and CDR2 FQNEAQ (reference sequence).

The sequenced material came from blood. The chain carries TRBV7-9 and TRBJ2-7, with 7 bases matching TRBD1. The sequence was obtained from a woman aged 55-69 years in good health. The CDR3 region is CASSFDRESYEQYF. CDR3 nucleotides: TGTGCCAGCAGCTTCGACAGGGAGTCCTACGAGCAGTACTTC. Combining the CDR3 with reference TRBV7-9 and TRBJ2-7 gives the whole variable domain DTGVSQNPRHKITKRGQNVTFRCDPISEHNRLYWYRQTLGQGPEFLTYFQNEAQLEKSRLLSDRFSAERPKGSFSTLEIQRTEQGDSAMYLCASSFDRESYEQYFGPGTRLTVT.